What follows are 14 T cell receptor beta chains derived from one specimen sequenced in a study of cytomegalovirus exposure and HLA in healthy donors. PCR involved 60 Vbeta and 13 Jbeta primers. Measured with immunoSEQ multiplex PCR; TCRdb has only the in-frame clones, and not every one. The sample contains about 110,000 clones, approximately 73% of which appear only once. The sample consisted of PBMCs. All receptors derive from a man aged 35-49 years in good health and CMV-seronegative.

The J gene is TRBJ2-5, the V gene TRBV10-1, with TRBD2 matching over 11 bases. The V gene end was trimmed by 3 bases and the J gene end by 1 base; junction bases not matched to a gene: 7. Germline CDR1 and CDR2: WNHNN and SYGVQD (reference sequence). This CDR3 spans 17 amino acids. The CDR3 spells CASSDETSGGRQETQYF. The CDR3 region has the DNA TGCGCCAGCAGTGATGAAACTAGCGGGGGCCGCCAAGAGACCCAGTACTTC.

This chain uses TRBV19 with TRBJ2-3; 16 bases align to TRBD2. Germline V lookup: CDR1 LNHDA, CDR2 SQIVND (reference sequence). This CDR3 contains 16 residues. J was trimmed by 5 bases and V by 4 bases; bases with no gene match: 3. The CDR3 DNA reads TGTGCCAGTAGTAAGGGACTAGCGGGGGGGCAAGATACGCAGTATTTT. Amino acid sequence: CASSKGLAGGQDTQYF. Full variable domain (remainder filled in from reference TRBV19 and TRBJ2-3): DGGITQSPKYLFRKEGQNVTLSCEQNLNHDAMYWYRQDPGQGLRLIYYSQIVNDFQKGDIAEGYSVSREKKESFPLTVTSAQKNPTAFYLCASSKGLAGGQDTQYFGPGTRLTVL.

The chain joins TRBV7-9 to TRBJ2-2; TRBD2 matches 10 bases. The CDR3 length is 18 residues. CDR1 and CDR2 (germline): SEHNR, FQNEAQ (reference sequence). The trim removed 2 bases at V and 5 bases at J, leaving 11 bases unmatched. CDR3 sequence: CASSLSSSGGVWTGELFF. The CDR3 DNA follows: TGTGCCAGCAGCTTAAGTTCGAGCGGGGGGGTATGGACCGGGGAGCTGTTTTTT.

V gene TRBV5-1 combines with J gene TRBJ2-3; 9 nucleotides align to TRBD2. The ends lost 0 bases at V and 3 bases at J; junction bases unmatched: 2. The germline V gene encodes CDR1 SGHRS and CDR2 YFSETQ. This CDR3 spans 15 amino acids. The CDR3 is CASSLGLADTDTQYF. In DNA form, the CDR3 reads TGCGCCAGCAGCTTGGGACTAGCGGATACAGATACGCAGTATTTT.

This clone has more than one count but fewer than ten. The rearrangement links TRBV6-4 to TRBJ1-5; 9 bases line up with TRBD1. The length of the CDR3 is 19 residues. V gave up 8 bases and J gave up 2 bases; unmatched junction bases: 19. Germline CDR1 is MRHNA and CDR2 is SNTAGT. CDR3 DNA sequence: TGTGCCAGCCCTATCCGGCCCTCGGGACAGGGTAAGGGCAATCAGCCCCAGCATTTT. Translated: CASPIRPSGQGKGNQPQHF.

The chain combines TRBV5-5 with TRBJ2-6, with TRBD1 matching over 12 bases. The CDR3 spans 17 residues. V lost 4 bases, J lost 4 bases, and 6 bases stayed unmatched. The germline V gene has CDR1 SGHKS and CDR2 YYEKEE (reference sequence). The CDR3 DNA is TGTGCCAGCAGCCGAGGGACAGGGGGCCCGGGGGCCAACGTCCTGACTTTC. Its translation: CASSRGTGGPGANVLTF. Supplemented by reference TRBV5-5 and TRBJ2-6, the full variable domain reads DAGVTQSPTHLIKTRGQQVTLRCSPISGHKSVSWYQQVLGQGPQFIFQYYEKEERGRGNFPDRFSARQFPNYSSELNVNALLLGDSALYLCASSRGTGGPGANVLTFGAGSRLTVL.

V usage is TRBV5-4 and J usage is TRBJ1-1; D is undetermined. Germline values: CDR1 SGHNT, CDR2 YYREEE (reference sequence). The CDR3 spans 13 residues. Trimming took 3 bases from V and 5 from J, leaving 11 bases between them. The CDR3 reads CASSWMPGTEAFF. The CDR3 DNA follows: TGTGCCAGCAGCTGGATGCCGGGGACTGAAGCTTTCTTT.

The rearrangement joins TRBV4-3 to TRBJ1-2; 9 bases agree with TRBD1. The CDR3 covers 17 residues. Trimming cost V 5 bases and J 4 bases; bases outside gene matches: 14. Germline V gene data show CDR1 as LGHNA and CDR2 as YSLEER. The DNA for the CDR3 is TGCGCCAGCAGCGGAAAGGGACAGGGTGCAATTAGCTATGGCTACACCTTC. The encoded protein is CASSGKGQGAISYGYTF.

The V call is TRBV19, the J call TRBJ1-4, with D unresolved. This CDR3 has 12 residues. Germline V gene data show CDR1 as LNHDA and CDR2 as SQIVND (reference sequence). V lost 1 base and J 8 bases, leaving 5 bases between the germline ends. The CDR3 coding sequence is TGTGCCAGTAGTATAGGGAGCGAAAAACTGTTTTTT. Encoded protein: CASSIGSEKLFF.

This chain links TRBV7-9 with TRBJ2-5; D perhaps matches TRBD2 (5 bases). V dropped 0 bases and J dropped 3 bases, with 14 bases sitting between them. The CDR3 consists of 16 residues. Germline V gives CDR1 SEHNR, CDR2 FQNEAQ (reference sequence). The CDR3 region has the DNA TGTGCCAGCAGCTTAGCGAGGGCAGCTCTCGAAGAGACCCAGTACTTC. This translates into CASSLARAALEETQYF.

This chain's CDR3 is CASSISGGAETQYF. The CDR3 DNA sequence: TGTGCCAGTAGTATCAGCGGGGGGGCTGAGACCCAGTACTTC. J is TRBJ2-5 and V is TRBV19; TRBD2 matches 10 bases. CDR1 and CDR2 (germline): LNHDA, SQIVND (reference sequence). After removal of 3 bases from V and 5 bases from J, the junction contained 3 bases not matched to a gene. The CDR3 contains 14 residues.

This chain links TRBV4-3 with TRBJ1-2; D might be TRBD1 (6 bases). Germline V gene data show CDR1 as LGHNA and CDR2 as YSLEER. CDR3 length: 18 amino acids. V was shortened by 4 bases and J by 0 bases, with 21 bases between the two germline ends. This CDR3 is CASSPSYSRGQPNYGYTF. As DNA, the CDR3 is TGCGCCAGCAGCCCGTCATATTCCCGTGGACAGCCTAACTATGGCTACACCTTC.

The chain links TRBV6-5 to TRBJ2-3, with D uncertain. With 6 bases removed from V and 0 bases from J, the gap between germline ends came to 7 bases. The CDR3 has 13 residues. The germline gives CDR1 MNHEY, CDR2 SVGAGI. The CDR3 DNA reads as TGTGCCAGCAGCTTCTCTAGCACAGATACGCAGTATTTT. Protein product: CASSFSSTDTQYF.

This clone has more than one count but fewer than ten. The V and J genes are TRBV6-1 and TRBJ2-3; possibly TRBD1 for D (6 bases). V was clipped by 1 base and J by 2 bases, with 10 bases between them. This CDR3 spans 15 amino acids. Germline V CDR1 and CDR2: MNHNS, SASEGT. CDR3: CASSEVQGTTDTQYF. The CDR3 DNA follows: TGTGCCAGCAGTGAAGTCCAGGGGACCACAGATACGCAGTATTTT.